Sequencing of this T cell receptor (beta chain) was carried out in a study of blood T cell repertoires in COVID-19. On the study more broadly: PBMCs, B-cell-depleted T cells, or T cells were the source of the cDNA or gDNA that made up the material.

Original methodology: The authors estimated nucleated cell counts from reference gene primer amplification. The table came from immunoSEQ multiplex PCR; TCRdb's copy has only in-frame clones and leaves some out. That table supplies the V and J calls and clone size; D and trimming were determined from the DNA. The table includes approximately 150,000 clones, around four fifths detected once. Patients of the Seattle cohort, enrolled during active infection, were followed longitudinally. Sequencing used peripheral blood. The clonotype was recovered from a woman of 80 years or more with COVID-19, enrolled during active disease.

CDR3 region: CSASQGGGYTF. CDR3 sequence (DNA): TGCAGTGCTAGCCAGGGTGGCGGCTACACCTTC. The V gene is TRBV20-1, the J gene TRBJ1-2; possible D gene TRBD1, 5 bases. The V end lost 3 bases, the J end lost 8 bases, and 10 bases lay between the germline ends. Germline V CDR1 and CDR2: DFQATT, SNEGSKA (reference sequence). This CDR3 is 11 amino acids long.